This TCR beta chain was observed in a study of CD8 T cells in ankylosing spondylitis. Study-wide results and caveats: Matched ankylosing spondylitis synovial fluid reportedly contained a significantly enriched population of disease-linked clones. Clones linked with disease were CD8+ and fairly uncommon in the peripheral blood. Apparently characteristic of ankylosing spondylitis blood was a TCR beta motif (roughly eight highly homologous variants).

Germline CDR1 reads SGHTS; CDR2 reads YDEGEE. This CDR3 contains 15 residues. V was trimmed by 4 bases and J by 0 bases, leaving 11 bases between them. Notes on this clonotype: Its specificity is not known.

Making the TCR beta libraries involved quantitative 5'-RACE with molecular barcodes. Via MiXCR, TCRdb re-called the 5' RACE reads, giving one row per CDR3 protein. The table records roughly 260,000 distinct CDR3 sequences, around 20% of them present only once. The rearrangement uses TRBV5-8 and TRBJ1-5, with D hard to call. Source material: blood, either unsorted or a sorted T cell fraction (not recorded which). This clonotype was sampled from a male donor with ankylosing spondylitis or in good health (not recorded which). The CDR3, as DNA: TGTGCCAGCAGCCTCCTACACATTAGCAATCAGCCCCAGCATTTT. Protein: CASSLLHISNQPQHF.